This paragraph reports one T cell receptor beta chain. Antigen unknown. The CDR3 covers 15 residues. Trimming took 2 bases from V and 4 from J; bases not matched to a gene: 7. Per germline, CDR1 KGHSH and CDR2 LQKENI. TCRdb re-called the PCR reads with MiXCR. The profile shows around 30,000 clones, about an eighth of them singletons. The source of the sample is a study of metastatic and nonmetastatic thyroid tumors. Study conclusions and caveats: It was reported that TCR beta diversity was significantly higher in malignant thyroid tumors than benign nodules, in blood and tumor.

Not a single patient had been given any form of treatment at any point before undergoing thyroid surgery. The chain recombines TRBV18 with TRBJ1-2; 7 bases fit TRBD1. The TCR was taken from a female donor with papillary thyroid cancer or a benign thyroid nodule (not recorded which). Some clones in this sample may be carry-over from other donors' samples. Sequencing was performed on blood. In nucleotides, the CDR3 is TGTGCCAGCTCACCATGGAACAGGGGAGGCTATGGCTACACCTTC. Translated, it gives CASSPWNRGGYGYTF.